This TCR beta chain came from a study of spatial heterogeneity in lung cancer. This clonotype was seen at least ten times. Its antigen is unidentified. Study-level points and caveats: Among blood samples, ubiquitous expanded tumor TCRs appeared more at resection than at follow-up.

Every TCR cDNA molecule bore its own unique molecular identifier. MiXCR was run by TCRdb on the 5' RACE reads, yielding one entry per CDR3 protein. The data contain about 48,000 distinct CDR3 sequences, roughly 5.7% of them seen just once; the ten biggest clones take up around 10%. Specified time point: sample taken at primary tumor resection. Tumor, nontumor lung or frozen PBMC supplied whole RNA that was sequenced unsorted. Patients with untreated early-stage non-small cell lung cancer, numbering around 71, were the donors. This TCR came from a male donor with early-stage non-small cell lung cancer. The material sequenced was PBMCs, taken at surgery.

CDR3 sequence: CATSVGQSYEQYF. In DNA form, the CDR3 reads TGTGCCACCAGTGTGGGACAAAGCTACGAGCAGTACTTC. This rearrangement joins TRBV24-1 to TRBJ2-7; TRBD1 is a possible D gene (6 bases). In germline, CDR1 is KGHDR, CDR2 SFDVKD. V dropped 5 bases and J dropped 3 bases, with 10 bases sitting between them. The CDR3 is 13 amino acids.